The 21 T cell receptor beta chains in this list originate from one sample, sequenced in a study of identical twins. TCRdb independently ran MiXCR on the 5' RACE reads; one entry per CDR3 protein. The table includes some 1,600,000 distinct CDR3 sequences, about 32% detected once. Material for sequencing was cord blood. The receptors stem from a newborn girl in good health.

V and J are TRBV10-3 and TRBJ1-1; D gene ambiguous. Trimming took 4 bases from V and 1 from J, leaving 10 bases between them. The CDR3 runs 14 residues. Germline V gives CDR1 ENHRY, CDR2 SYGVKD. CDR3 sequence: CAISGDTANTEAFF. In DNA, the CDR3 is TGTGCCATCAGTGGAGACACAGCGAACACTGAAGCTTTCTTT.

The chain recombines TRBV5-4 with TRBJ2-1, with TRBD2 matching over 7 bases. The CDR3 has 15 residues. Per the germline V gene, CDR1 is SGHNT and CDR2 is YYREEE (reference sequence). V lost 4 bases, J lost 9 bases, and 13 bases stayed unmatched. The CDR3: CASSPGLGYFGEQFF. In DNA form, the CDR3 reads TGTGCCAGCAGCCCTGGACTAGGGTACTTCGGTGAGCAGTTCTTC. The variable domain in full, with the rest retrieved from reference TRBV5-4 and TRBJ2-1, is ETGVTQSPTHLIKTRGQQVTLRCSSQSGHNTVSWYQQALGQGPQFIFQYYREEENGRGNFPPRFSGLQFPNYSSELNVNALELDDSALYLCASSPGLGYFGEQFFGPGTRLTVL.

V usage is TRBV5-6 and J usage is TRBJ2-4; the D gene could be TRBD1 or TRBD2 (5 bases each). The CDR3 is 18 residues long. Trimming pared 4 bases from V and 1 base from J, leaving 21 bases between. Germline V gives CDR1 SGHDT, CDR2 YYEEEE. The CDR3 sequence: CASSPNGPIEGAKNIQYF. The CDR3, as DNA: TGTGCCAGCAGCCCTAACGGACCTATCGAGGGGGCCAAAAACATTCAGTACTTC.

This chain connects TRBV12-3 or TRBV12-4 to TRBJ1-6; D is possibly TRBD1 (5 bases). This CDR3 is 15 amino acids long. Deletions cut 2 bases from V and 8 bases from J, with 13 bases between. The CDR3 sequence: CASSLSRDRYSPLHF. In DNA, the CDR3 is TGTGCCAGCAGTTTATCCCGGGACCGGTATTCACCCCTCCACTTT.

The V and J genes are TRBV5-1 and TRBJ1-1, with 7 bases matching TRBD1. In germline, CDR1 is SGHRS, CDR2 YFSETQ. V lost 1 base to trimming and J lost 4 bases; unmatched junction nucleotides: 4. The CDR3 has 14 amino acids. The CDR3 coding sequence is TGCGCCAGCAGCTTGCTCTCAGGGGGCACTGAAGCTTTCTTT. Its protein is CASSLLSGGTEAFF.

This clonotype was seen a handful of times. The chain carries TRBV11-2 and TRBJ2-1; 8 bases line up with TRBD2. V was clipped by 5 bases and J by 8 bases; unmatched bases: 14. There are 16 residues in the CDR3. The germline CDR1 and CDR2 sequences are SGHAT and FQNNGV. CDR3 in DNA: TGTGCCAGCAGCCCGGGACTAGGCCCCCTACAGCATGAGCAGTTCTTC. This gives the protein CASSPGLGPLQHEQFF.

This clonotype came up a few times. This rearrangement joins TRBV27 to TRBJ2-1; the D gene is possibly TRBD2 (5 bases). The J call could be wrong; TRBJ2-7 is a better fit for the DNA end. CDR1 and CDR2 (germline): MNHEY, SMNVEV (reference sequence). CDR3 length: 16 residues. Here the CDR3 reads CASSPRSPSSYNEQYF. Here the CDR3 DNA reads TGTGCCAGCAGCCCCCGGAGCCCTAGCTCCTACAATGAGCAGTACTTC.

This chain links TRBV20-1 with TRBJ2-7; D possibly corresponds to TRBD2 (5 bases). The germline V and J ends were trimmed by 8 bases and 7 bases, with 9 bases remaining between them. The germline V gene encodes CDR1 DFQATT and CDR2 SNEGSKA (reference sequence). The CDR3 totals 9 residues. The CDR3 loop reads CSFREEQYF. The CDR3 bases are TGCAGTTTTCGGGAAGAGCAGTACTTC.

The rearrangement links TRBV6-1 to TRBJ2-7, with 9 bases matching TRBD1. The CDR3 has 15 residues. The germline CDR1 and CDR2 sequences are MNHNS and SASEGT. With V trimmed by 7 bases and J by 2 bases, 9 bases remained unmatched. CDR3 sequence: CASTKAGTGTYEQYF. The CDR3 DNA is TGTGCCAGCACCAAAGCCGGGACAGGGACCTACGAGCAGTACTTC.

The V call is TRBV20-1, the J call TRBJ2-1; 12 bases match TRBD2. The CDR3 spans 15 residues. Germline V gene sequence: CDR1 DFQATT, CDR2 SNEGSKA (reference sequence). The V gene end was trimmed by 5 bases and the J gene end by 6 bases; junction bases not matched to a gene: 8. The CDR3 DNA follows: TGCAGTGCTCCTTCTCTAGCGGGAGGGGGCAATGAGCAGTTCTTC. It yields the protein CSAPSLAGGGNEQFF.

This chain connects TRBV20-1 to TRBJ2-4, with 11 bases identical to TRBD2. TRBJ2-7 explains the end of the DNA better; the J call may be wrong. CDR3 length equals 17 residues. CDR1 is DFQATT and CDR2 is SNEGSKA in the germline V gene (reference sequence). Written as DNA, the CDR3 is TGCAGTGCTAGAGAGCCCCCCAGACTAGCGGGGACCTACGAGCAGTACTTC. As protein: CSAREPPRLAGTYEQYF.

With respect to this clonotype: One end of the junction fails to match germline, which may point to a read error. CDR3 nucleotides: TGTGCCAGCAGCACCGGGACTAGCTCCTACGATGAGCAGTTCTTC. Translating it yields CASSTGTSSYDEQFF. This chain links TRBV7-2 with TRBJ2-1; 9 bases agree with TRBD2. The CDR3 is made up of 15 amino acids. The germline V gene encodes CDR1 SGHTA and CDR2 FQGNSA.

In this sample, this clonotype turned up a few times. The chain uses TRBV20-1 and TRBJ1-5; D remains unclear. Trimming took off 0 bases at V and 7 bases at J, with 13 bases between the two ends. Germline assignment: CDR1 DFQATT and CDR2 SNEGSKA (reference sequence). The CDR3 covers 14 residues. CDR3: CSARDLGRSQPQHF. DNA of the CDR3: TGCAGTGCTAGAGATCTTGGTCGATCGCAGCCCCAGCATTTT.

The chain links TRBV6-5 to TRBJ1-6; 8 nucleotides match TRBD1. Germline V gene lookup returns CDR1 MNHEY and CDR2 SVGAGI. Trimming at V came to 6 bases and at J to 6 bases, leaving 7 bases not matched to a gene. This CDR3 has 15 residues. The CDR3 nucleotides read TGTGCCAGCAGACCCGGACAGGGAGTTAATTCACCCCTCCACTTT. It is translated as CASRPGQGVNSPLHF.

There are a few counts of this clonotype. The chain employs TRBV4-1 and TRBJ2-6, with no clear D. Germline V gene sequence: CDR1 MGHRA, CDR2 YSYEKL. The CDR3 spans 18 residues. Deletions cut 3 bases from V and 0 bases from J, with 15 bases between. CDR3 bases: TGCGCCAGCAGCCAGCCCATTCGAGCTAGCTCTGGGGCCAACGTCCTGACTTTC. Translated, it gives CASSQPIRASSGANVLTF.

This clonotype was seen only a few times. This sequence joins TRBV6-7 and TRBJ2-5; D is unclear. TRBV6-7 qualifies as an ORF whose function is uncertain. The CDR3 is 12 amino acids. Trimming removed 8 bases from V and 2 bases from J, with 9 bases in between. As DNA, the CDR3 is TGTGCCAGCCCGACGGATCAAGAGACCCAGTACTTC. This translates into CASPTDQETQYF.

CDR3 in amino acids: CASRVTSTNTGELFF. CDR3 bases: TGTGCCAGCAGAGTGACGTCTACGAACACCGGGGAGCTGTTTTTT. The chain has TRBV6-6 and TRBJ2-2; D not resolved. This CDR3 has 15 amino acids. The ends were cut back, 6 bases at V and 0 bases at J, with 11 bases in the middle. From germline, CDR1 is MNHNY and CDR2 SVGAGI (reference sequence).

This chain connects TRBV6-1 to TRBJ2-1; 9 bases match TRBD2. Germline V gene sequence: CDR1 MNHNS, CDR2 SASEGT. V gave up 6 bases and J gave up 2 bases; unmatched junction bases: 8. The CDR3 loop spans 16 amino acids. The CDR3 sequence: CASRPSTSGPYNEQFF. As DNA, the CDR3 is TGTGCCAGCAGACCCTCGACTAGCGGTCCCTACAATGAGCAGTTCTTC.

This rearrangement joins TRBV2 to TRBJ2-2; TRBD1 agrees at 9 bases. Germline trimming cut 6 bases from V and 1 base from J; bases unmatched to any gene: 15. The CDR3 is 19 residues long. CDR1 is SNHLY and CDR2 is FYNNEI in the germline V gene. The CDR3 DNA reads as TGTGCCAGCAGCGACAGGGGGTCAGGTCTGGGGGTGAACACCGGGGAGCTGTTTTTT. Translation: CASSDRGSGLGVNTGELFF.

This chain links TRBV5-4 with TRBJ2-3; 8 bases are shared with TRBD1. The CDR3 loop spans 15 amino acids. V trimming: 4 bases; J trimming: 2 bases; junction bases outside the gene matches: 6. Germline V gene data show CDR1 as SGHNT and CDR2 as YYREEE (reference sequence). The CDR3 coding sequence is TGTGCCAGCAGCCCACAGGGGGGCTTCACAGATACGCAGTATTTT. This translates into CASSPQGGFTDTQYF. The variable domain in full, completed from reference TRBV5-4 and TRBJ2-3, reads ETGVTQSPTHLIKTRGQQVTLRCSSQSGHNTVSWYQQALGQGPQFIFQYYREEENGRGNFPPRFSGLQFPNYSSELNVNALELDDSALYLCASSPQGGFTDTQYFGPGTRLTVL.

To note about this clonotype: A much bigger clone sits one base away, suggesting this may be a read error. J is TRBJ2-3 and V is TRBV10-3; 9 positions match TRBD1. The germline V gene has CDR1 ENHRY and CDR2 SYGVKD. The CDR3 totals 14 residues. CDR3 amino acids: CAISEQGATDAQYF. Written as DNA, the CDR3 is TGTGCCATCAGTGAACAGGGGGCCACAGATGCGCAGTATTTT.